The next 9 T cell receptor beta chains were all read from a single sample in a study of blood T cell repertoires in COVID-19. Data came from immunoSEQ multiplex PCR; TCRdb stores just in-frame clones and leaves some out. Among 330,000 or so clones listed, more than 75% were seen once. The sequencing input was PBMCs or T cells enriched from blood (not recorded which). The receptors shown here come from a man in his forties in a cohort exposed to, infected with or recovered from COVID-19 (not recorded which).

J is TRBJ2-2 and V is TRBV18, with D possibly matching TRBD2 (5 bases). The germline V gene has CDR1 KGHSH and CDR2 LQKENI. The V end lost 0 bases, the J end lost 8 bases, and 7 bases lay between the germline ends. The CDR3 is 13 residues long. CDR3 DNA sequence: TGTGCCAGCTCACCACCGACTATAGGGGAGCTGTTTTTT. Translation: CASSPPTIGELFF.

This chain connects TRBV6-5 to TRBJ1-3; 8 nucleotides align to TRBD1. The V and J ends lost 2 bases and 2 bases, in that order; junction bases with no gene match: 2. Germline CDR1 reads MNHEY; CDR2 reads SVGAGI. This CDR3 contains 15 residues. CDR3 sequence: CASSYGQGPGNTIYF. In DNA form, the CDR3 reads TGTGCCAGCAGTTACGGACAGGGACCTGGAAACACCATATATTTT.

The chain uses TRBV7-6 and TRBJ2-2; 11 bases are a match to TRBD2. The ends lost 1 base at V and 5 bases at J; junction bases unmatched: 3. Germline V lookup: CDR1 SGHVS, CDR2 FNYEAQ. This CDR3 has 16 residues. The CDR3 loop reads CASSLVAGGLTGELFF. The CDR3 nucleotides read TGTGCCAGCAGCTTAGTAGCGGGAGGGTTGACCGGGGAGCTGTTTTTT.

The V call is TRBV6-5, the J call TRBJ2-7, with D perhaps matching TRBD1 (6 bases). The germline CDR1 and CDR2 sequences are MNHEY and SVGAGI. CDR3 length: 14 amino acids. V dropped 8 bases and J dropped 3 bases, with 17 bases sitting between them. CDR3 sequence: CASVASDRIYEQYF. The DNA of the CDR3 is TGTGCCAGCGTAGCCTCTGACAGGATCTACGAGCAGTACTTC.

The DNA for the CDR3 is TGTGCCAGCAGCCCTACGGGTGGAAGCGGCACTAACTATGGCTACACCTTC. This translates into CASSPTGGSGTNYGYTF. The rearrangement links TRBV7-3 to TRBJ1-2; D is undetermined. The germline V gene has CDR1 SGHTA and CDR2 FQGTGA. There are 17 residues in the CDR3. The V gene lost 5 bases and the J gene lost 0 bases, with 19 bases spanning the gap.

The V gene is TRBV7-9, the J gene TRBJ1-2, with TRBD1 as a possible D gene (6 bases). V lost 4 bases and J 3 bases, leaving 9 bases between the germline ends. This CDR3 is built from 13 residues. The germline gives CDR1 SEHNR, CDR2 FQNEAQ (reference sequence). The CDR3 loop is CASSSRTDYGYTF. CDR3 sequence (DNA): TGTGCCAGCAGCTCGCGGACAGACTATGGCTACACCTTC.

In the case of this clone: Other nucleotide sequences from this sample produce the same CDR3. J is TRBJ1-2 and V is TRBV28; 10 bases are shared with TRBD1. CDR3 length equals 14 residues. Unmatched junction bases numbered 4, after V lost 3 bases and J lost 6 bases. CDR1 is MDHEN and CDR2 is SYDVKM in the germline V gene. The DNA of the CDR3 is TGTGCCAGCAGTTTGACAGGGGGCCTTGATGGCTACACCTTC. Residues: CASSLTGGLDGYTF.

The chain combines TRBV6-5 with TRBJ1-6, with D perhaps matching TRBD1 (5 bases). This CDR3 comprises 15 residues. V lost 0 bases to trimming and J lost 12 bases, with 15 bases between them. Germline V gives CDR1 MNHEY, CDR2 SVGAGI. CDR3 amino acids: CASSYSLGDFRPLHF. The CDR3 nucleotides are TGTGCCAGCAGTTACTCCCTGGGGGACTTTCGACCCCTCCACTTT.

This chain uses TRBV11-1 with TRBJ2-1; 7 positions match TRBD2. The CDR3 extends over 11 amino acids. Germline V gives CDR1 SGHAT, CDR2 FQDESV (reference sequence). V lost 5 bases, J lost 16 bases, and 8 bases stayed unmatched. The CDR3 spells CASSQRDFKFF. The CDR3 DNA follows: TGTGCCAGCAGCCAGCGGGACTTTAAATTCTTC.